What follows are 9 T cell receptor beta chains derived from one specimen sequenced in a study of T cell responses to AZD1222 COVID-19 vaccine. Sequenced by immunoSEQ multiplex PCR; TCRdb stores in-frame clones only, minus some. The sample lists over 150,000 clones; 90% were seen once. Sample: peripheral blood, taken on day 0 of AZD1222 vaccination. The receptors derive from an adult in good health.

V gene TRBV30 combines with J gene TRBJ1-5; unclear D gene. Germline values: CDR1 GTSNPN, CDR2 SVGIG (reference sequence). Trimming took off 4 bases at V and 7 bases at J, with 14 bases between the two ends. The CDR3 is 13 amino acids. The CDR3 DNA reads TGTGCCTGGACGGAGCAGGCGTACCAGCCCCAGCATTTT. The encoded protein is CAWTEQAYQPQHF.

The V call is TRBV4-1, the J call TRBJ2-1; possibly TRBD1 or TRBD2 for D (5 bases each). The germline gives CDR1 MGHRA, CDR2 YSYEKL. The CDR3 is 17 amino acids. V lost 5 bases and J lost 0, with 17 bases in between. The CDR3 sequence: CASSYPARGRSYNEQFF. DNA of the CDR3: TGCGCCAGCAGCTATCCGGCAAGGGGACGCTCCTACAATGAGCAGTTCTTC.

The V call is TRBV5-3, the J call TRBJ1-3; D gene ambiguous. TRBV5-3 is placed among ORFs of uncertain function. The CDR3 runs to 18 residues. The V end lost 5 bases, the J end lost 0 bases, and 21 bases lay between the germline ends. CDR3 sequence: CARSYRVPKPFSGNTIYF. CDR3 DNA: TGTGCCAGAAGTTACCGGGTGCCGAAGCCCTTCTCTGGAAACACCATATATTTT.

This clone has only one observation. The chain recombines TRBV3-1 (or the pseudogene TRBV3-2) with TRBJ2-7; 8 bases match TRBD1. The CDR3 length is 15 residues. In germline, CDR1 is LGHDT, CDR2 YNNKEL (reference sequence). Germline trimming cut 6 bases from V and 3 bases from J; bases unmatched to any gene: 10. CDR3 region: CASSLAGGQDYEQYF. In nucleotides, the CDR3 is TGTGCCAGCAGTTTGGCAGGGGGCCAAGACTACGAGCAGTACTTC.

V usage is TRBV18 and J usage is TRBJ1-1; D unclear. V lost 0 bases and J 1 base, leaving 6 bases between the germline ends. The CDR3 is 14 amino acids. CDR1 and CDR2 (germline): KGHSH, LQKENI. In nucleotides, the CDR3 is TGTGCCAGCTCACCACCGCACGGGAACACTGAAGCTTTCTTT. This codes for CASSPPHGNTEAFF. The full variable domain, with the rest looked up from reference TRBV18 and TRBJ1-1, is NAGVMQNPRHLVRRRGQEARLRCSPMKGHSHVYWYRQLPEEGLKFMVYLQKENIIDESGMPKERFSAEFPKEGPSILRIQQVVRGDSAAYFCASSPPHGNTEAFFGQGTRLTVV.

This chain joins TRBV11-3 and TRBJ2-1; D is unresolved. The V end was cut by 0 bases, the J end by 7 bases, with 4 bases between. The CDR3 totals 12 residues. Germline assignment: CDR1 SGHNT and CDR2 YENEEA. CDR3 in DNA: TGTGCCAGCAGCTTAGATCCTAATGAGCAGTTCTTC. Its translation is CASSLDPNEQFF.

CDR3 in DNA: TGTGCCAGCAGCCGGAACACCGGGGAGCTGTTTTTT. It specifies CASSRNTGELFF. The chain employs TRBV5-4 and TRBJ2-2; D uncertain. The CDR3 is made up of 12 amino acids. Trimming took off 4 bases at V and 1 base at J, with 2 bases between the two ends. The germline gives CDR1 SGHNT, CDR2 YYREEE (reference sequence).

V gene TRBV6-5 combines with J gene TRBJ1-5; maybe TRBD1 (5 bases). The germline gives CDR1 MNHEY, CDR2 SVGAGI. V lost 8 bases, J lost 4 bases, and 15 bases lay in between. This CDR3 region has 14 residues. In DNA, the CDR3 is TGTGCCAGCCTTAGTACAGGCCGAAATCAGCCCCAGCATTTT. This translates into CASLSTGRNQPQHF.

This clone was recorded many times. The chain employs TRBV6-1 and TRBJ1-5; D may be TRBD1 (6 bases). This CDR3 contains 14 residues. V was clipped by 3 bases and J by 10 bases, with 16 bases between them. Germline V gene sequence: CDR1 MNHNS, CDR2 SASEGT. The CDR3: CASSEGHEGVPQHF. The CDR3 DNA sequence: TGTGCCAGCAGTGAGGGACACGAAGGGGTTCCCCAGCATTTT.